The clone carrying this TCR beta chain was seen more than once but under ten times. What it binds is not known. These data originate in a study of blood T cells in healthy people across ages. V was trimmed by 5 bases and J by 5 bases, leaving 9 bases between them. The CDR3 length is 11 residues. Germline V gene lookup returns CDR1 SQVTM and CDR2 ANQGSEA. General study points: There was no known CMV status for donors, so expanded clonotype changes were possibly confounded. As age increased, TCR beta diversity per million T cells fell in a roughly linear fashion.

A J-beta primer mix and a sample-barcoded 5' primer were used in a second PCR of roughly 6 to 11 cycles. Each cDNA molecule, via a template-switch adaptor with 12 random nucleotides, was tagged. TCRdb analysed the 5' RACE reads with MiXCR anew, one entry per CDR3 protein. The profile covers some 1.1 million distinct CDR3 sequences, with 30% to 40% appearing a single time and around 12% taken by the ten largest. This TCR was recovered from a man between 18 and 35 years old in good health. The V gene is TRBV29-1, the J gene TRBJ1-2; no reliable D call. Sequenced sample: blood. CDR3 loop: CSVRTDYGYTF. The CDR3 DNA is TGCAGCGTTCGCACAGATTATGGCTACACCTTC. Complete variable domain (other parts from reference TRBV29-1 and TRBJ1-2): SAVISQKPSRDICQRGTSLTIQCQVDSQVTMMFWYRQQPGQSLTLIATANQGSEATYESGFVIDKFPISRPNLTFSTLTVSNMSPEDSSIYLCSVRTDYGYTFGSGTRLTVV.